The 30 T cell receptor beta chains presented below share a single source sample, sequenced in a study of blood T cell repertoires in COVID-19. Assay used: immunoSEQ multiplex PCR; TCRdb lists only in-frame clones, some missing. The profile shows some 170,000 clones, 87% of them singletons. Sequences were obtained from PBMCs or T cells enriched from blood (not recorded which). The source is a human donor with acute COVID-19. The donor label of this sample is uncertain.

V usage is TRBV11-2 and J usage is TRBJ2-7, with TRBD2 matching over 8 bases. With V trimmed by 0 bases and J by 4 bases, 5 bases remained unmatched. The germline V gene encodes CDR1 SGHAT and CDR2 FQNNGV. The CDR3 is 15 residues long. In DNA, the CDR3 is TGTGCCAGCAGCTTAGATCGGGGGGGCCCGTACGAGCAGTACTTC. Translated, it gives CASSLDRGGPYEQYF.

This chain links TRBV5-6 with TRBJ2-5; 10 bases align to TRBD2. CDR3 length equals 17 residues. Germline trimming cut 4 bases from V and 5 bases from J; bases unmatched to any gene: 14. CDR1 is SGHDT, CDR2 YYEEEE, per germline. The CDR3 nucleotides are TGTGCCAGCAGCCCCGGGACTAGCGTAAGGGGTGGGGAGACCCAGTACTTC. Protein product: CASSPGTSVRGGETQYF.

The rearrangement links TRBV10-3 to TRBJ2-7; TRBD1 matches 8 bases. There are 13 residues in the CDR3. Germline V CDR1 and CDR2: ENHRY, SYGVKD. This chain's CDR3 is CAIKGQAVDEQYF. The CDR3 coding sequence is TGTGCAATAAAGGGACAGGCCGTAGACGAGCAGTACTTC.

The rearrangement uses TRBV7-8 and TRBJ1-1, with 8 bases that match TRBD1. Germline-derived CDR1 and CDR2 are SGHVS and FQNEAQ. The CDR3 loop spans 16 amino acids. The V segment lost 5 bases and the J segment 1 base; nucleotides outside the gene matches: 9. The CDR3 DNA follows: TGTGCCAGCAGCCCCTTCCTCAGGGGGCAGAACACTGAAGCTTTCTTT. As protein: CASSPFLRGQNTEAFF.

The V call is TRBV7-2, the J call TRBJ1-2; D is undetermined. V lost 3 bases and J 8 bases, leaving 16 bases between the germline ends. In germline, CDR1 is SGHTA, CDR2 FQGNSA. The CDR3 loop spans 14 amino acids. The CDR3: CASSFARGRHGYTF. DNA of the CDR3: TGTGCCAGCAGCTTCGCCAGAGGAAGGCACGGCTACACCTTC.

V and J are TRBV10-3 and TRBJ2-2, with 7 positions matching TRBD1. The CDR3 is 16 residues long. Germline assignment: CDR1 ENHRY and CDR2 SYGVKD. The J segment lost 1 base and the V segment lost 8 bases, leaving 10 bases of the junction unmatched. This CDR3 is CAISKLGTENTGELFF. The CDR3, as DNA: TGTGCCATCTCAAAGCTTGGGACAGAGAACACCGGGGAGCTGTTTTTT.

The chain joins TRBV10-3 to TRBJ2-2; TRBD1 is a possible D gene (6 bases). The CDR3 contains 14 residues. CDR1 is ENHRY and CDR2 is SYGVKD in the germline V gene. The V gene lost 6 bases and the J gene lost 4 bases, with 12 bases spanning the gap. This CDR3 reads CAIRQGVTTGELFF. DNA of the CDR3: TGTGCCATCAGACAGGGAGTTACCACCGGGGAGCTGTTTTTT.

This chain connects TRBV7-9 to TRBJ2-7, with 7 bases identical to TRBD1. Germline-derived CDR1 and CDR2 are SEHNR and FQNEAQ (reference sequence). The CDR3 contains 15 residues. V gave up 3 bases and J gave up 4 bases; unmatched junction bases: 9. CDR3 bases: TGTGCCAGCAGCTTTAACAGGGGCAGAGGGTACGAGCAGTACTTC. Translating it yields CASSFNRGRGYEQYF.

The table lists this clone with a count of one. The chain carries TRBV19 and TRBJ2-7; TRBD1 matches 10 bases. This CDR3 spans 15 amino acids. After removal of 6 bases from V and 2 bases from J, the junction contained 7 bases not matched to a gene. Per the germline V gene, CDR1 is LNHDA and CDR2 is SQIVND (reference sequence). CDR3 protein: CASSPAGTGAYEQYF. The CDR3 nucleotides are TGTGCCAGTAGCCCCGCCGGGACAGGGGCCTACGAGCAGTACTTC.

The chain links TRBV6-2 or TRBV6-3 to TRBJ1-5, with no clear D. The germline CDR1 and CDR2 sequences are MNHEY and SVGEGT. The CDR3 runs 14 residues. Trimming removed 2 bases from V and 3 bases from J, with 8 bases in between. CDR3 bases: TGTGCCAGCAGTTACCGAGGCCTCAATCAGCCCCAGCATTTT. This translates into CASSYRGLNQPQHF.

The genes are TRBV7-7 and TRBJ2-1, with TRBD2 as a possible D gene (5 bases). Germline V gene data show CDR1 as SSHAT and CDR2 as FNYEAQ (reference sequence). The CDR3 spans 13 residues. Trimming cost V 2 bases and J 8 bases, with 10 bases left between them. The CDR3 DNA reads TGTGCCAGCAGCTTATCCCTAGCCGATGAGCAGTTCTTC. It codes for CASSLSLADEQFF. Filled out from reference TRBV7-7 and TRBJ2-1, the complete variable domain reads GAGVSQSPRYKVTKRGQDVTLRCDPISSHATLYWYQQALGQGPEFLTYFNYEAQPDKSGLPSDRFSAERPEGSISTLTIQRTEQRDSAMYRCASSLSLADEQFFGPGTRLTVL.

This chain connects TRBV19 to TRBJ1-4, with TRBD1 matching 9 bases. The CDR3 runs 15 residues. The germline CDR1 and CDR2 sequences are LNHDA and SQIVND (reference sequence). J was trimmed by 5 bases and V by 3 bases; bases with no gene match: 4. The CDR3 bases are TGTGCCAGTAGTATCCCCGGGACAGGGAATGAAAAACTGTTTTTT. Encoded protein: CASSIPGTGNEKLFF.

The chain joins TRBV6-2 or TRBV6-3 to TRBJ1-5; a weak D match, TRBD1 (5 bases). Germline V gives CDR1 MNHEY, CDR2 SVGEGT. The CDR3 has 12 residues. The V and J ends lost 4 bases and 11 bases respectively, with 12 bases between them. The CDR3 nucleotides are TGTGCCAGCAGTTTCACCGACAGAGCCCAGCATTTT. It specifies CASSFTDRAQHF.

V gene TRBV4-2 combines with J gene TRBJ2-1; 9 positions match TRBD2. The V gene end was trimmed by 1 base and the J gene end by 3 bases; junction bases not matched to a gene: 1. This CDR3 is built from 15 residues. CDR1 and CDR2 from the germline V gene are LGHNA and YNFKEQ. This CDR3 reads CASSQAAGGYNEQFF. In DNA, the CDR3 is TGTGCCAGCAGCCAAGCAGCGGGGGGCTACAATGAGCAGTTCTTC.

The genes are TRBV20-1 and TRBJ1-1, with no clear D. The CDR3 is 13 amino acids. With 3 bases removed from V and 1 base from J, the gap between germline ends came to 9 bases. The germline gives CDR1 DFQATT, CDR2 SNEGSKA (reference sequence). The CDR3 reads CSASPFGNTEAFF. CDR3 DNA sequence: TGCAGTGCTAGTCCGTTCGGGAACACTGAAGCTTTCTTT.

The chain has TRBV11-3 and TRBJ2-2; D might be TRBD1 (5 bases). The CDR3 runs to 12 residues. In germline, CDR1 is SGHNT, CDR2 YENEEA. V shed 3 bases and J shed 6 bases, with 5 bases lying between them. This CDR3 reads CASSLGPGELFF. For the CDR3, the DNA is TGTGCCAGCAGCTTGGGGCCCGGGGAGCTGTTTTTT.

The rearrangement links TRBV11-1 to TRBJ2-5; D unresolved. CDR1 is SGHAT and CDR2 is FQDESV in the germline V gene (reference sequence). The V and J ends lost 1 base and 0 bases respectively, with 6 bases between them. The CDR3 covers 14 residues. CDR3 amino acids: CASSLDPYQETQYF. The CDR3, as DNA: TGTGCCAGCAGCTTAGATCCGTACCAAGAGACCCAGTACTTC.

This clone was counted a single time. The rearrangement joins TRBV3-1 (or the pseudogene TRBV3-2) to TRBJ2-1; 9 bases are shared with TRBD1. This CDR3 spans 15 amino acids. CDR1 LGHDT and CDR2 YNNKEL come from the germline V gene (reference sequence). V lost 3 bases to trimming and J lost 6 bases; unmatched junction nucleotides: 6. The CDR3 loop reads CASSQLGQGSNEQFF. CDR3 coding DNA: TGTGCCAGCAGCCAGTTGGGACAGGGAAGCAATGAGCAGTTCTTC.

This clone occurred a few times. The V gene is TRBV7-8, the J gene TRBJ2-7; 9 positions match TRBD1. This CDR3 spans 15 amino acids. Germline CDR1 and CDR2: SGHVS and FQNEAQ. V shed 4 bases, J shed 4 bases, and the junction held 8 bases outside the gene matches. The CDR3 DNA reads TGTGCCAGCAGCTCCGGACAGGGGAGGCTGTACGAGCAGTACTTC. Translated, it gives CASSSGQGRLYEQYF.

The chain has TRBV4-1 and TRBJ2-2, with D possibly being TRBD2 (6 bases). The ends were cut back, 7 bases at V and 3 bases at J, with 12 bases in the middle. The CDR3 spans 14 residues. Germline V lookup: CDR1 MGHRA, CDR2 YSYEKL. CDR3 sequence: CASKIWGDTGELFF. The DNA of the CDR3 is TGCGCCAGCAAGATTTGGGGGGACACCGGGGAGCTGTTTTTT.

The chain couples TRBV5-8 to TRBJ2-3, with TRBD2 as a possible D gene (7 bases). V shed 0 bases and J shed 4 bases, with 12 bases lying between them. The CDR3 contains 15 residues. The germline V gene encodes CDR1 SGHTS and CDR2 YDEGEE. In nucleotides, the CDR3 is TGTGCCAGCAGCTTGGCCACGGGGGGCGCAGATACGCAGTATTTT. This encodes CASSLATGGADTQYF.

The rearrangement joins TRBV18 to TRBJ2-3, with TRBD2 matching over 9 bases. CDR1 and CDR2 (germline): KGHSH, LQKENI. The CDR3 consists of 20 residues. The V gene end was trimmed by 0 bases and the J gene end by 1 base; junction bases not matched to a gene: 14. The CDR3 reads CASSPPSSGVLFGGTDTQYF. CDR3 coding DNA: TGTGCCAGCTCACCACCGTCTAGCGGGGTATTATTTGGGGGCACAGATACGCAGTATTTT.

The chain carries TRBV5-1 and TRBJ2-7; a possible D gene is TRBD2 (7 bases). The germline gives CDR1 SGHRS, CDR2 YFSETQ. CDR3 length: 15 residues. V dropped 3 bases and J dropped 6 bases, with 19 bases sitting between them. CDR3 sequence (DNA): TGCGCCAGCAGCTGGACCACCGGGGGGCGAGGCGAGCAGTACTTC. Translated, it gives CASSWTTGGRGEQYF.

The chain is built from TRBV24-1 and TRBJ2-1; D is unclear. Germline CDR1 and CDR2: KGHDR and SFDVKD. V was pared by 4 bases and J by 4 bases, with 7 bases between. The CDR3 is 13 residues long. CDR3 sequence: CATSDLGYNEQFF. The CDR3, as DNA: TGTGCCACCAGTGACCTAGGATACAATGAGCAGTTCTTC.

The J gene is TRBJ2-2, the V gene TRBV5-1; 12 bases map to TRBD1. Germline-derived CDR1 and CDR2 are SGHRS and YFSETQ. This CDR3 comprises 16 residues. V lost 6 bases, J lost 2 bases, and 5 bases stayed unmatched. The CDR3 here is CASTGTGGANTGELFF. The CDR3 DNA follows: TGCGCCAGCACCGGGACAGGGGGCGCAAACACCGGGGAGCTGTTTTTT.

J is TRBJ1-3 and V is TRBV19; D uncertain. The CDR3 runs 15 residues. Germline CDR1 is LNHDA and CDR2 is SQIVND (reference sequence). V was trimmed by 3 bases and J by 0 bases, leaving 9 bases between them. The CDR3 loop is CASSIGWASGNTIYF. CDR3 nucleotides: TGTGCCAGTAGTATCGGCTGGGCCTCTGGAAACACCATATATTTT.

V is TRBV12-5 and J is TRBJ2-5; D is possibly TRBD2 (6 bases). The CDR3 is 14 residues long. Trimming shortened V by 6 bases and J by 0 bases, and 11 bases separated the two germline ends. Germline CDR1 reads LGHNT; CDR2 reads FRNRAP. The CDR3 DNA sequence: TGTGCTAGTGGACCCGGGAGATACCAAGAGACCCAGTACTTC. This sequence encodes CASGPGRYQETQYF.

V is TRBV12-3 or TRBV12-4 and J is TRBJ1-2; D is undetermined. The CDR3 is made up of 11 amino acids. Trimming shortened V by 6 bases and J by 1 base, and 3 bases separated the two germline ends. DNA of the CDR3: TGTGCCAGCAGACATAACTATGGCTACACCTTC. As protein: CASRHNYGYTF.

The J gene is TRBJ2-2, the V gene TRBV30, with D possibly TRBD2 on 6 matching bases. CDR3 size: 15 residues. Trimming pared 2 bases from V and 4 bases from J, leaving 14 bases between. The germline V gene encodes CDR1 GTSNPN and CDR2 SVGIG (reference sequence). The CDR3: CAWSRGGATTGELFF. CDR3 coding DNA: TGTGCCTGGAGTCGGGGCGGGGCGACCACCGGGGAGCTGTTTTTT. Full variable domain (missing parts from reference TRBV30 and TRBJ2-2): SQTIHQWPATLVQPVGSPLSLECTVEGTSNPNLYWYRQAAGRGLQLLFYSVGIGQISSEVPQNLSASRPQDRQFILSSKKLLLSDSGFYLCAWSRGGATTGELFFGEGSRLTVL.

The rearrangement links TRBV5-4 to TRBJ2-5, with a possible D match to TRBD1 (5 bases). Germline CDR1 SGHNT, CDR2 YYREEE (reference sequence). The CDR3 consists of 13 residues. The V end was cut by 4 bases, the J end by 2 bases, with 9 bases between. DNA for the CDR3: TGTGCCAGCAGCGATAGACAGCAAGAGACCCAGTACTTC. Amino acids: CASSDRQQETQYF.